Listed here are 28 T cell receptor beta chains from one sample, sequenced in a study of blood T cells in healthy people across ages. Together with a sample-barcoded 5' primer, a J-beta primer mix was included in a second PCR lasting about 6 to 12 cycles. MiXCR was run by TCRdb on the 5' RACE reads, yielding one entry per CDR3 protein. The sample comprises 800,000 to 1,300,000 distinct CDR3 sequences, 25% of which are singletons, and around 0.75% rests with the top ten. This sample was shared with a second study, whose subject was T cells of mothers and their children.

The material sequenced was blood. Receptors were obtained from a girl aged 2 to 10 in good health.

V is TRBV29-1 and J is TRBJ2-1; D may correspond to TRBD1 or TRBD2 (5 bases each). CDR1 and CDR2 from the germline V gene are SQVTM and ANQGSEA. There are 13 residues in the CDR3. Trimming pared 3 bases from V and 6 bases from J, leaving 12 bases between. CDR3 protein: CSVDSKGTNEQFF. The CDR3 coding sequence is TGCAGCGTTGATTCAAAGGGGACCAATGAGCAGTTCTTC.

The V and J genes are TRBV4-2 and TRBJ1-4; no firm D call. The CDR3 contains 17 residues. V dropped 2 bases and J dropped 0 bases, with 13 bases sitting between them. The V gene's germline CDR1 is LGHNA and CDR2 YNFKEQ. The CDR3 is CASSQFLQPATNEKLFF. In DNA, the CDR3 is TGTGCCAGCAGCCAATTCTTGCAGCCTGCAACTAATGAAAAACTGTTTTTT.

This clonotype showed up just a few times. The rearrangement joins TRBV7-9 to TRBJ1-2; possibly TRBD1 for D (5 bases). Germline CDR1 SEHNR, CDR2 FQNEAQ (reference sequence). The CDR3 spans 13 residues. Trimming stripped 7 bases from V and 8 bases from J, with 17 bases between. The CDR3 loop is CASTVGGTGGYTF. CDR3 sequence (DNA): TGTGCCAGCACCGTTGGAGGGACGGGCGGCTACACCTTC.

The sample holds a few counts of this clonotype. The genes are TRBV27 and TRBJ2-7; no clear D. Germline assignment: CDR1 MNHEY and CDR2 SMNVEV (reference sequence). V shed 2 bases and J shed 7 bases, with 9 bases lying between them. The CDR3 is 12 amino acids. The CDR3 bases are TGTGCCAGCAGTTTAATTATGGGGGAGCAGTACTTC. Translating gives CASSLIMGEQYF.

This clonotype has just a few counts. The rearrangement uses TRBV4-3 and TRBJ1-2; D ambiguous. V was pared by 0 bases and J by 4 bases, with 15 bases between. CDR3 length: 16 residues. The germline CDR1 and CDR2 sequences are LGHNA and YSLEER. The CDR3 DNA follows: TGCGCCAGCAGCCAAGATCGGTACGCGGGTCTCTATGGCTACACCTTC. Translation gives CASSQDRYAGLYGYTF.

This clonotype was observed a handful of times. Here the CDR3 DNA reads TGTGCCAGCAGCGGGACTAGCGGGGGCCTTACGAACACCGGGGAGCTGTTTTTT. Translated: CASSGTSGGLTNTGELFF. The chain employs TRBV6-4 and TRBJ2-2; 14 bases map to TRBD2. The CDR3 length is 18 residues. CDR1 is MRHNA and CDR2 is SNTAGT in the germline V gene. The ends lost 6 bases at V and 0 bases at J; junction bases unmatched: 6.

CDR3 region: CASSLQEDTQYF. CDR3 bases: TGTGCCAGCAGTTTACAGGAAGATACGCAGTATTTT. The chain links TRBV28 to TRBJ2-3; D not certain. Germline V CDR1 and CDR2: MDHEN, SYDVKM. Trimming left V 2 bases short and J 5 bases short, with 5 bases between. The CDR3 sequence is 12 residues long. Variable domain in full (rest from reference TRBV28 and TRBJ2-3): DVKVTQSSRYLVKRTGEKVFLECVQDMDHENMFWYRQDPGLGLRLIYFSYDVKMKEKGDIPEGYSVSREKKERFSLILESASTNQTSMYLCASSLQEDTQYFGPGTRLTVL.

This clonotype was picked up a small number of times. The chain recombines TRBV13 with TRBJ2-5, with 9 bases fitting TRBD1. Near its end, the DNA agrees better with TRBJ2-1, so the J call may be wrong. CDR1 and CDR2 (germline): PRHDT, FYEKMQ (reference sequence). The CDR3 spans 16 residues. CDR3 bases: TGTGCCAGCAGCTTAGGCCCAGAGACAGGGGGCAATGAGCAGTTCTTC. Its protein is CASSLGPETGGNEQFF.

The genes are TRBV28 and TRBJ2-7; D is possibly TRBD1 (7 bases). The end of the DNA is better explained by TRBJ2-5, so the J call may be wrong. There are 14 residues in the CDR3. Per the germline V gene, CDR1 is MDHEN and CDR2 is SYDVKM. As DNA, the CDR3 is TGTGCCAGCAGTCATGACAGGGAGGTAGAGACCCAGTACTTC. Amino acids: CASSHDREVETQYF.

This clonotype was observed a handful of times. The J gene is TRBJ1-2, the V gene TRBV29-1; a possible D gene is TRBD1 (5 bases). The CDR3 covers 11 residues. Germline CDR1 is SQVTM and CDR2 is ANQGSEA. The germline V and J ends were trimmed by 7 bases and 8 bases, with 14 bases remaining between them. The CDR3 loop is CSEVAGGGYTF. The CDR3 bases are TGCAGCGAAGTTGCCGGGGGAGGCTACACCTTC.

The J gene is TRBJ1-5, the V gene TRBV4-1, with no clear D. This CDR3 has 14 amino acids. CDR1 and CDR2 from the germline V gene are MGHRA and YSYEKL. The V end was cut by 1 base, the J end by 3 bases, with 7 bases between. In DNA form, the CDR3 reads TGCGCCAGCAGCCAAGGTGGGAACAATCAGCCCCAGCATTTT. It encodes CASSQGGNNQPQHF.

The chain carries TRBV29-1 and TRBJ2-1; 9 bases align to TRBD1. The CDR3 loop spans 15 amino acids. V shed 2 bases, J shed 6 bases, and the junction held 8 bases outside the gene matches. The germline V gene has CDR1 SQVTM and CDR2 ANQGSEA. The DNA for the CDR3 is TGCAGCGTTGAATACCGGGACAGGGCCCCCAATGAGCAGTTCTTC. Amino acid sequence: CSVEYRDRAPNEQFF.

This clonotype has only one observation. V gene TRBV20-1 combines with J gene TRBJ1-3; unclear D gene. This CDR3 is built from 14 residues. CDR1 DFQATT and CDR2 SNEGSKA come from the germline V gene (reference sequence). V lost 0 bases and J 2 bases, leaving 8 bases between the germline ends. This CDR3 reads CSARDGSAGNTIYF. The CDR3 DNA follows: TGCAGTGCTAGAGATGGGAGTGCTGGAAACACCATATATTTT.

The table lists this clonotype with a few counts. J is TRBJ1-5 and V is TRBV27, with D possibly being TRBD1 (5 bases). This CDR3 is 13 amino acids long. Deletions cut 8 bases from V and 6 bases from J, with 14 bases between. Germline assignment: CDR1 MNHEY and CDR2 SMNVEV (reference sequence). CDR3 sequence: CASGIGVSQPQHF. The CDR3 DNA reads as TGTGCCAGCGGGATAGGGGTGTCTCAGCCCCAGCATTTT.

CDR3 sequence reads: CASSQGVSRYATDTQYF. CDR3 sequence (DNA): TGTGCCAGCAGCCAAGGTGTATCCCGTTATGCCACAGATACGCAGTATTTT. V usage is TRBV14 and J usage is TRBJ2-3; D gene uncertain. CDR3 length equals 17 residues. Germline CDR1 reads SGHDN; CDR2 reads FVKESK. The germline V and J ends were trimmed by 1 base and 2 bases, with 16 bases remaining between them. The entire variable domain, with the rest obtained from reference TRBV14 and TRBJ2-3, is as follows: EAGVTQFPSHSVIEKGQTVTLRCDPISGHDNLYWYRRVMGKEIKFLLHFVKESKQDESGMPNNRFLAERTGGTYSTLKVQPAELEDSGVYFCASSQGVSRYATDTQYFGPGTRLTVL.

V is TRBV29-1 and J is TRBJ2-3, with D possibly being TRBD2 (5 bases). Germline values: CDR1 SQVTM, CDR2 ANQGSEA. V lost 0 bases to trimming and J lost 0 bases, with 13 bases between them. This CDR3 is built from 16 residues. This CDR3 is CSVEDWWEPSTDTQYF. The DNA for the CDR3 is TGCAGCGTTGAAGATTGGTGGGAGCCGAGCACAGATACGCAGTATTTT.

The chain has TRBV28 and TRBJ2-4, with TRBD1 identical over 10 bases. CDR3 size: 15 residues. The germline V gene encodes CDR1 MDHEN and CDR2 SYDVKM. J lost 1 base, V lost 6 bases, and 3 bases had no gene match. In nucleotides, the CDR3 is TGTGCCAGCAGCTGGGGACAGGGGGCCAAAAACATTCAGTACTTC. Protein: CASSWGQGAKNIQYF.

The chain is built from TRBV6-2 or TRBV6-3 and TRBJ2-5, with D perhaps matching TRBD1 or TRBD2 (5 bases each). Germline V CDR1 and CDR2: MNHEY, SVGEGT. The CDR3 covers 16 residues. Trimming shortened V by 5 bases and J by 4 bases, and 20 bases separated the two germline ends. The CDR3 sequence: CASSPYEFGTVETQYF. The CDR3 nucleotides read TGTGCCAGCAGTCCGTACGAATTTGGGACGGTAGAGACCCAGTACTTC.

The table lists this clonotype with a few counts. This rearrangement joins TRBV29-1 to TRBJ1-1; 7 bases map to TRBD1. Germline CDR1 is SQVTM and CDR2 is ANQGSEA. V shed 4 bases and J 5 bases; nucleotides not matched to a gene: 7. The CDR3 contains 13 residues. CDR3 sequence: CSVGDREGTEAFF. In DNA, the CDR3 is TGCAGCGTTGGAGACAGGGAAGGGACTGAAGCTTTCTTT.

The chain uses TRBV6-6 and TRBJ2-5, with TRBD2 identical over 11 bases. The V gene's germline CDR1 is MNHNY and CDR2 SVGAGI (reference sequence). V was pared by 8 bases and J by 5 bases, with 10 bases of the junction left unmatched. CDR3 length: 15 residues. CDR3 in DNA: TGTGCCAGCGCTTCCCGCCTAGCGGGGGGTGAGACCCAGTACTTC. Its protein product is CASASRLAGGETQYF.

The CDR3: CASSRNNQPQHF. The DNA for the CDR3 is TGTGCCAGCAGCCGTAATAATCAGCCCCAGCATTTT. This chain uses TRBV16 with TRBJ1-5, with no clear D. Germline CDR1 is KGHSY and CDR2 is FQNENV. The CDR3 consists of 12 residues. The V end was cut by 4 bases, the J end by 4 bases, with 5 bases between.

The gene calls are TRBV6-5 and TRBJ1-2; 9 bases fit TRBD1. V trimming: 5 bases; J trimming: 4 bases; junction bases outside the gene matches: 5. This CDR3 is built from 14 residues. Germline CDR1 MNHEY, CDR2 SVGAGI. In DNA form, the CDR3 reads TGTGCCAGCAGTGACAGGGGGAGAGCCTATGGCTACACCTTC. Its protein product is CASSDRGRAYGYTF.

This chain links TRBV6-5 with TRBJ2-4; tentative D call: TRBD2 (6 bases). The ends were cut back, 0 bases at V and 8 bases at J, with 14 bases in the middle. There are 15 residues in the CDR3. From germline, CDR1 is MNHEY and CDR2 SVGAGI. CDR3 sequence: CASSYSRGLGDIQYF. The DNA of the CDR3 is TGTGCCAGCAGTTACTCGCGGGGCCTAGGGGACATTCAGTACTTC.

Of note for this clonotype: One end of the junction is discordant with germline, which a read error may explain. The rearrangement uses TRBV29-1 and TRBJ1-2; D remains ambiguous. Germline loops: CDR1 SQVTM, CDR2 ANQGSEA. CDR3 size: 10 residues. The CDR3 protein is CSVDFGVSPF. CDR3 bases: TGCAGCGTTGATTTCGGGGTATCCCCCTTC.

A note on this clonotype: The germline gene is not matched at one end of the junction; a read error may be the cause. The V call is TRBV3-1, the J call TRBJ2-7; TRBD2 matches at 9 bases. Germline V gene lookup returns CDR1 LGHDT and CDR2 YNNKEL (reference sequence). This CDR3 has 15 amino acids. The CDR3 DNA is TGTGCCAACAGCCCTCTAGCGGGGCCTCACTACGAGCAGTACTTC. Amino acid sequence: CANSPLAGPHYEQYF.

This clonotype was counted only a few times. The chain uses TRBV18 and TRBJ2-5; D gene unclear. Trimming removed 2 bases from V and 6 bases from J, with 10 bases in between. From germline, CDR1 is KGHSH and CDR2 LQKENI. CDR3 length: 13 residues. CDR3 sequence (DNA): TGTGCCAGCTCACCAGCCCAAGGGAAGACCCAGTACTTC. It specifies CASSPAQGKTQYF.

This clonotype was seen only a few times. The CDR3 is CASSQVLPETYEQYF. In nucleotides, the CDR3 is TGTGCCAGCAGCCAAGTTCTTCCGGAAACCTACGAGCAGTACTTC. The rearrangement joins TRBV4-2 to TRBJ2-7; unclear D gene. Trimming shortened V by 1 base and J by 2 bases, and 12 bases separated the two germline ends. Germline V gene data show CDR1 as LGHNA and CDR2 as YNFKEQ. The CDR3 covers 15 residues.

The rearrangement uses TRBV7-9 and TRBJ1-4; D unresolved. The CDR3 extends over 16 amino acids. V lost 6 bases, J lost 3 bases, and 17 bases lay in between. Looked up from germline, CDR1 is SEHNR and CDR2 is FQNEAQ (reference sequence). DNA for the CDR3: TGTGCCAGCAGGAATTATGGGGTGACGGCTAATGAAAAACTGTTTTTT. The encoded protein is CASRNYGVTANEKLFF.